The clone carrying this T cell receptor (beta chain) appeared once. Its antigen is unknown. The data were obtained in a study of cytomegalovirus exposure and HLA in healthy donors. The study, taken as a whole, reports: Using a false discovery rate of 0.05, a later analysis showed that about 16,000 TCR beta sequences were associated with HLA alleles. Researchers reportedly found TCR beta sequences accurately predicted most subjects' HLA-A and HLA-B alleles. Most TCR sequences showed up rarely, but some public TCRs showed up in many donors.

Use of 60 Vbeta and 13 Jbeta primers characterized the PCR. The table came from immunoSEQ multiplex PCR; TCRdb's copy has only in-frame clones and leaves some out. Of about 170,000 clones listed, approximately 83% are singletons. The sequenced sample was PBMCs. The clonotype originates from a boy aged 2 to 10 in good health and CMV-seronegative.

This CDR3 is CASSDGRANYGYTF. CDR3 sequence (DNA): TGTGCCAGCAGTGATGGCAGGGCCAACTATGGCTACACCTTC. The chain joins TRBV6-1 to TRBJ1-2; TRBD1 is a possible D gene (5 bases). Trimming left V 3 bases short and J 2 bases short, with 10 bases between. The CDR3 has 14 residues. Germline V gene data show CDR1 as MNHNS and CDR2 as SASEGT.